This TCR beta chain comes out of a study of monozygotic twins with inflammatory bowel disease. Every donor provided one blood sample measuring about 2.3 ml. A word on this clonotype: Its antigen is undetermined.

TCRdb reanalyzed the 5' RACE reads, giving one entry per CDR3 protein sequence and no DNA. The listing records approximately 330,000 distinct CDR3 sequences. General study findings and limits: Twin pairs that were concordant did not differ from discordant pairs in repertoire similarity, possibly from limited power.

Sequencing was done on a sample of blood. The receptor was derived from a human donor with ulcerative colitis or Crohn's disease, or a healthy co-twin of an affected twin (not recorded which).

The CDR3 reads CASTSLNTEAFF. The chain employs TRBV12-3 or TRBV12-4 and TRBJ1-1. The CDR3 has 12 residues.